Sequencing of this TCR beta chain was carried out in a study of T cell responses to AZD1222 COVID-19 vaccine. Some clones are missing from TCRdb's copy, which holds only in-frame ones; the method was immunoSEQ multiplex PCR. The data contain about 110,000 clones, 87% of them seen just once; the ten biggest clones take up around 2.3%. The germline CDR1 and CDR2 sequences are KGHSH and LQKENI. The CDR3 covers 14 residues. V trimming: 2 bases; J trimming: 4 bases; junction bases outside the gene matches: 4. The starting material was peripheral blood, obtained 28 days after the second AZD1222 dose. This TCR was sampled from an adult who received the AZD1222 COVID-19 vaccine. The gene calls are TRBV18 and TRBJ2-7; TRBD1 matches at 8 bases. CDR3 amino acids: CASSPGQGLYEQYF. CDR3 coding DNA: TGTGCCAGCTCACCAGGACAGGGTCTATACGAGCAGTACTTC.